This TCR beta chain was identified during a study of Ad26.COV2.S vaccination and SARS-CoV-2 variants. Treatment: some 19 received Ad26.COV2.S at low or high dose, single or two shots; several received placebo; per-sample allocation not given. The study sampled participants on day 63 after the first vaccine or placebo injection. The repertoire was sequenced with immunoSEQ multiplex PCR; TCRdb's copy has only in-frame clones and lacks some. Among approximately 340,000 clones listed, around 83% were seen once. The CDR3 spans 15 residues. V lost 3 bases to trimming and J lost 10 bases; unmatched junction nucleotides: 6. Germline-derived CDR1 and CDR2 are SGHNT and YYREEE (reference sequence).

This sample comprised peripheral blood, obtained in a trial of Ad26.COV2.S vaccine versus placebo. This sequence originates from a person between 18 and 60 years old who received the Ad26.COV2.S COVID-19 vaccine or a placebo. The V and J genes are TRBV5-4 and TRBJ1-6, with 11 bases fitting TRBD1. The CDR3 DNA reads TGTGCCAGCAGCTCGGGGACAGGGGGACGGTCACCCCTCCACTTT. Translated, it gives CASSSGTGGRSPLHF. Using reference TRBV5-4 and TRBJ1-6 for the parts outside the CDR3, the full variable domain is ETGVTQSPTHLIKTRGQQVTLRCSSQSGHNTVSWYQQALGQGPQFIFQYYREEENGRGNFPPRFSGLQFPNYSSELNVNALELDDSALYLCASSSGTGGRSPLHFGNGTRLTVT.